The entry below gives a single T cell receptor (beta chain) sequence along with its context. The specificity of this receptor is unknown. The input lacks base qualities; no much larger clone sits a single base away. The data originate from a study of T cell responses to AZD1222 COVID-19 vaccine (dated by TCRdb to the early 2020s). In terms of the full investigation: TCR sequencing was performed for about 240 trial participants, of whom around 210 were given two doses of AZD1222 and around 25 were given two doses of MenACWY control vaccine. Trial participants were enrolled by age into subgroups of 18-55, 56-69 and 70-plus years, and 148, 28 and 57 TCR-sequenced participants, respectively, were included in these subgroups. The study at large found these results: The vaccine-associated CD4 TCRs covered the entire spike protein, and the dominant responses fell in regions 160-218 and 743-854. Epitopes outside the regions mutated in the B.1.351 and B.1.1.7 variants were reportedly recognized by nearly half of the unique spike-specific TCRs. Only five to seven AZD1222 recipients were SARS-CoV-2 seropositive at baseline, limiting conclusions about previously exposed vaccinees. No day 14 peak-response samples were available, so repertoires were characterized only after the peak T cell response. In the small 56-69-year group, the increase in depth fell short of significance, most likely because of low power. After two AZD1222 doses, spike-specific TCR breadth and depth were significantly higher than at day 0 and than in MenACWY recipients. Participants were mostly white British and included more females than males, and it was suggested by the authors that clonal diversity may have been underestimated.

The CDR3 regions of human TCRbeta chains were analyzed by immunosequencing. As for the authors' bioinformatics: Repertoire TCRs were checked for matches against a reference library of SARS-CoV-2-specific TCRs that had been generated using the MIRA antigen-specificity platform. Breadth was defined as the fraction of unique TCRs that were SARS-CoV-2-associated. Depth was defined as the fraction of total T cells that were SARS-CoV-2-associated. Using the MIRA data, each spike-specific TCR was mapped to the spike region that the TCR reacts to and placed in a CD4 or CD8 class. Log10-transformed breadth and depth values were compared by one-way ANOVA with Sidak's multiple comparisons tests. TCRdb limited this immuneACCESS table to in-frame rearrangements with V and J called. A share of clones is missing; checked studies link under half to unresolved V genes, and the rest is unexplained. For V, J and clone size, that table is used; D and trimming come from the DNA. For this sample the table gives approximately 100,000 clones, of which 70% to 90% were detected only once. The ten largest clones take up roughly 2.5% of the sample.

The time point label of this sample denotes: about 28 days (+/-7) after the second vaccine dose. Because spike-specific TCR depth and breadth did not differ between the two schedules, AZD1222 recipients who got a second dose at roughly 4 weeks were pooled with those who got a second dose at roughly 12 weeks. Vaccinee samples were obtained from the UK trials COV001 and COV002, which included a single-blind randomized controlled phase 2/3 trial of AZD1222 (ChAdOx1 nCoV-19) in healthy adults. Trial participant PBMC samples were collected at day 0 and day 28 after the second dose for TCRbeta chain sequencing. V is reduced by 2 bases and J by 1 base, leaving a spacing of 14 bases between them. In the germline V gene (reference sequence), CDR1 corresponds to MNHEY and CDR2 to SMNVEV. The CDR3 spans 16 residues, from the cysteine through the phenylalanine. Only the CDR3 region is kept as DNA, spanning 48 bases read in frame from base 1.

The clonotype comes from an adult who received the AZD1222 COVID-19 vaccine. The source material was peripheral blood, sampled 28 days after the second AZD1222 dose. The rearrangement joined TRBV27 to TRBJ1-1; the D gene lacks a confident call. CDR3 reads: CASSLGTITRNTEAFF. In nucleotide form, the sequence is TGTGCCAGCAGTTTAGGAACAATCACCAGGAACACTGAAGCTTTCTTT.